The rows below give T cell receptor beta chains drawn from one sample of a study of cytomegalovirus exposure and HLA in healthy donors. Generated by immunoSEQ multiplex PCR, the TCRdb table keeps only in-frame clones and is missing some. The repertoire holds roughly 120,000 clones, with 74% as singletons. The sequencing sample was made of PBMCs. The receptors were gathered from a woman between 45 and 60 years old in good health and CMV-seropositive. Both conserved end residues are part of each CDR3. D genes are given only for firm matches. A row's size may be missing; if present it is once, few, many or a size class.

abundance	v_gene	d_gene	j_gene	CDR3nt	CDR3aa
-	TRBV7-9	-	TRBJ2-7	TGTTCCAGCAGCTCCGGGACATCCTACGAGCAGTACTTC	CSSSSGTSYEQYF
-	TRBV4-2	-	TRBJ1-4	TGTGCCAGCAGCCAAGATTCACGGACTCAAAATGAAAAACTGTTTTTT	CASSQDSRTQNEKLFF
-	TRBV5-4	-	TRBJ2-7	TGTGCCAGCAGCACCGACAGCTACTACGAGCAGTACTTC	CASSTDSYYEQYF
-	TRBV18	-	TRBJ1-1	TGTGCCAGCTCACCACAGGGGCGAATTGCTTTCTTT	CASSPQGRIAFF
-	TRBV6-1	-	TRBJ2-5	TGTGCCAGCAGGATTATCGGAGAGACCCAGTACTTC	CASRIIGETQYF
-	TRBV25-1	TRBD1	TRBJ2-7	TGTGCCAGCAGTGAACAGGACAGGGGGCATGACGAGCAGTACTTC	CASSEQDRGHDEQYF
-	TRBV9	TRBD1	TRBJ1-5	TGTGCCAGCAGCGCAGGGGGGACAGCGGGTCGTCAGCCCCAGCATTTT	CASSAGGTAGRQPQHF
-	TRBV27	TRBD1	TRBJ2-2	TGTGCCAGCAGTTTATTGGGGACAGGAGGGAACACCGGGGAGCTGTTTTTT	CASSLLGTGGNTGELFF
-	TRBV10-3	-	TRBJ1-2	TGTGCCATCAGTGAGTCGTTGGGAGACTATGGCTACACCTTC	CAISESLGDYGYTF
-	TRBV6-6	-	TRBJ1-1	TGTGCCAGCAGGAGAGCCGGGAACACTGAAGCTTTCTTT	CASRRAGNTEAFF
-	TRBV28	-	TRBJ1-2	TGTGCCAGCAGTTCCTATAACTATGGCTACACCTTC	CASSSYNYGYTF
-	TRBV11-2	TRBD2	TRBJ2-7	TGTGCCAGCAGCATTAGCGGGGGGCCCTACGAGCAGTACTTC	CASSISGGPYEQYF
-	TRBV28	-	TRBJ1-2	TGTGCCAGCAGTTTATTGCCACAGGATCGTGGCTACACCTTC	CASSLLPQDRGYTF
few	TRBV9	-	TRBJ1-6	TGTGCCAGCAGCGTAGACTTATCTTCACCCCTCCACTTT	CASSVDLSSPLHF
-	TRBV18	TRBD2	TRBJ2-1	TGTGCCAGCTCACCTAGACTAGCGGGCGTGTCGAGCTCCTACAATGAGCAGTTCTTC	CASSPRLAGVSSSYNEQFF
-	TRBV27	TRBD2	TRBJ2-1	TGTGCCAGCAGTTTGGGGCTAGCGGGAGTCTACAATGAGCAGTTCTTC	CASSLGLAGVYNEQFF
-	TRBV10-2	-	TRBJ1-5	TGCGCCAGCAGTGAGATGTCGTTTAGCAATCAGCCCCAGCATTTT	CASSEMSFSNQPQHF
-	TRBV7-9	-	TRBJ1-5	TGTGCCAGCAGCTTAGGGGCCGGTCAGCCCCAGCATTTT	CASSLGAGQPQHF
few	TRBV6-1	TRBD2	TRBJ2-2	TGTGCCAGCAGCAGCGGGACTAGTTTTCCCGGGGAGCTGTTTTTT	CASSSGTSFPGELFF
few	TRBV5-1	-	TRBJ2-3	TGCGCCAGCAGCACTAGCACAGATACGCAGTATTTT	CASSTSTDTQYF
-	TRBV5-4	TRBD2	TRBJ2-3	TGTGCCAGCAGCCGTACTAGCGGGAGCACAGATACGCAGTATTTT	CASSRTSGSTDTQYF
-	TRBV28	-	TRBJ1-5	TGTGCCAGCAGAAGGAGGGAGTATAGCAATCAGCCCCAGCATTTT	CASRRREYSNQPQHF
-	TRBV28	-	TRBJ2-7	TGTGCCAGCAGCTACCGCAACAGGGCGCGATCCTACGAGCAGTACTTC	CASSYRNRARSYEQYF
-	TRBV5-1	TRBD2	TRBJ2-3	TGCGCCAGCAGCTCCTCTAGCGGGGGGTACACAGATACGCAGTATTTT	CASSSSSGGYTDTQYF
-	TRBV15	-	TRBJ2-7	TGTGCCACCAGCAGAAGGGGGTACGAGCAGTACTTC	CATSRRGYEQYF
-	TRBV5-1	-	TRBJ1-4	TGCGCCAGCAGCTTGGAACCCCAGGGGGAAAAACTGTTTTTT	CASSLEPQGEKLFF
-	TRBV5-1	-	TRBJ1-4	TGCGCCAGCAGCCAACAGGGAAATGTAGGTGAAAAACTGTTTTTT	CASSQQGNVGEKLFF